The 18 T cell receptor beta chains presented below share a single source sample, sequenced in a study of beta chain features in type 1 diabetes. The investigators reverse transcribed all of the isolated RNA, so they sequenced expressed TCRB transcripts. Sequencing was performed with immunoSEQ multiplex PCR; in TCRdb, only in-frame clones are kept and a portion is missing. The sample includes about 47,000 clones, around 45% seen only once; the top ten take around 0.13%. These TCRs' antigens remain unknown. Study-level findings and limits: Shorter TCRB CDR3s, moderately but significantly so, were found in Type 1 diabetes patients in all four CD4+ subsets.

Material for sequencing was stem cell memory CD4+ T cells from blood. The source is a man between 25 and 39 years old with type 1 diabetes.

The chain links TRBV7-2 to TRBJ2-5, with TRBD2 matching 14 bases. The CDR3 spans 18 residues. The germline gives CDR1 SGHTA, CDR2 FQGNSA. The V gene end was trimmed by 5 bases and the J gene end by 1 base; junction bases not matched to a gene: 9. In nucleotides, the CDR3 is TGTGCCAGCAGCCCAGGCGGGACTAGCGGGAGCTTCCAAGAGACCCAGTACTTC. It codes for CASSPGGTSGSFQETQYF. The full variable domain, in which reference TRBV7-2 and TRBJ2-5 provide the parts outside the CDR3, is GAGVSQSPSNKVTEKGKDVELRCDPISGHTALYWYRQSLGQGLEFLIYFQGNSAPDKSGLPSDRFSAERTGGSVSTLTIQRTQQEDSAVYLCASSPGGTSGSFQETQYFGPGTRLLVL.

This clone was picked up a small number of times. The CDR3 sequence is CSVGTSQWNEQFF. The CDR3 DNA sequence: TGCAGCGTTGGGACTAGCCAGTGGAATGAGCAGTTCTTC. The gene calls are TRBV29-1 and TRBJ2-1; 8 bases map to TRBD2. V shed 4 bases and J 7 bases; nucleotides not matched to a gene: 6. The CDR3 spans 13 residues. Germline assignment: CDR1 SQVTM and CDR2 ANQGSEA.

This chain links TRBV28 with TRBJ2-2, with D maybe TRBD1 (6 bases). The CDR3 is 14 residues long. The germline V and J ends were trimmed by 9 bases and 1 base, with 12 bases remaining between them. The V gene's germline CDR1 is MDHEN and CDR2 SYDVKM. The chain's CDR3 is CASRGHLNTGELFF. CDR3 sequence (DNA): TGTGCCAGTCGGGGACACTTGAACACCGGGGAGCTGTTTTTT.

The CDR3 region is CAWSVRQGGDTQYF. The CDR3 nucleotides are TGTGCCTGGAGTGTCAGACAGGGGGGGGATACGCAGTATTTT. The V call is TRBV30, the J call TRBJ2-3; TRBD1 matches 9 bases. The germline V gene has CDR1 GTSNPN and CDR2 SVGIG (reference sequence). The length of the CDR3 is 14 residues. V lost 0 bases, J lost 6 bases, and 4 bases stayed unmatched.

The chain uses TRBV7-9 and TRBJ2-5; TRBD1 agrees at 8 bases. CDR1 and CDR2 from the germline V gene are SEHNR and FQNEAQ (reference sequence). The length of the CDR3 is 13 residues. V gave up 5 bases and J gave up 5 bases; unmatched junction bases: 4. CDR3 in amino acids: CASSRTGLETQYF. The CDR3 DNA follows: TGTGCCAGCAGCCGGACAGGGTTGGAGACCCAGTACTTC.

Only a few counts were recorded for this clone. The chain links TRBV5-1 to TRBJ2-6; TRBD1 agrees at 8 bases. This CDR3 has 20 residues. Trimming removed 5 bases from V and 4 bases from J; junction bases left unmatched: 20. The germline V gene encodes CDR1 SGHRS and CDR2 YFSETQ. The CDR3 sequence: CASRARRTGSFLSGANVLTF. The CDR3 region has the DNA TGCGCCAGCAGAGCTCGTAGGACAGGGTCTTTTTTATCCGGGGCCAACGTCCTGACTTTC.

Here the CDR3 DNA reads TGTGCCAGCAGCCTGACTACCAGCACAGATACGCAGTATTTT. This gives the protein CASSLTTSTDTQYF. The J gene is TRBJ2-3, the V gene TRBV4-2, with D tentatively TRBD2 (5 bases). The germline gives CDR1 LGHNA, CDR2 YNFKEQ. The germline V and J ends were trimmed by 4 bases and 0 bases, with 8 bases remaining between them. This CDR3 spans 14 amino acids.

The chain links TRBV28 to TRBJ1-5; 9 bases are shared with TRBD1. CDR1 is MDHEN, CDR2 SYDVKM, per germline. The CDR3 sequence is 14 residues long. The J segment lost 7 bases and the V segment lost 7 bases, leaving 8 bases of the junction unmatched. The CDR3 loop is CASTSGQGYQPQHF. As DNA, the CDR3 is TGTGCCAGCACCTCGGGACAGGGATACCAGCCCCAGCATTTT.

The V and J genes are TRBV6-1 and TRBJ2-7, with 8 bases matching TRBD1. The J segment lost 4 bases and the V segment lost 3 bases, leaving 11 bases of the junction unmatched. This CDR3 is 16 amino acids long. The germline gives CDR1 MNHNS, CDR2 SASEGT. The CDR3 DNA sequence: TGTGCCAGCAGTGATATTCCAGGGGGCCTCGGTTACGAGCAGTACTTC. This encodes CASSDIPGGLGYEQYF.

The chain uses TRBV7-2 and TRBJ1-5, with TRBD1 as a possible D gene (5 bases). Germline V gives CDR1 SGHTA, CDR2 FQGNSA. Trimming removed 4 bases from V and 7 bases from J, with 11 bases in between. This CDR3 region has 13 residues. Here the CDR3 DNA reads TGTGCCAGCAGCTCCCAGGGTGAACAGCCCCAGCATTTT. Translating gives CASSSQGEQPQHF.

The table lists this clone with a few counts. This chain joins TRBV7-9 and TRBJ2-1, with 13 bases aligning to TRBD2. CDR1 SEHNR and CDR2 FQNEAQ come from the germline V gene (reference sequence). V shed 5 bases, J shed 8 bases, and the junction held 18 bases outside the gene matches. The CDR3 contains 19 residues. The CDR3 DNA reads as TGTGCCAGCAGCCGAACTCCCAGACTAGCGGGAGGCCCTGGGGATGAGCAGTTCTTC. Translation gives CASSRTPRLAGGPGDEQFF.

The chain joins TRBV4-2 to TRBJ2-7; TRBD1 matches 7 bases. Trimming removed 2 bases from V and 0 bases from J; junction bases left unmatched: 10. The CDR3 has 17 residues. The V gene's germline CDR1 is LGHNA and CDR2 YNFKEQ. The CDR3 loop is CASSQLAGTASSYEQYF. Here the CDR3 DNA reads TGTGCCAGCAGCCAACTAGCCGGGACAGCTTCCTCCTACGAGCAGTACTTC.

The chain is built from TRBV10-3 and TRBJ2-1; D is possibly TRBD1 (6 bases). CDR1 and CDR2 from the germline V gene are ENHRY and SYGVKD. This CDR3 spans 12 amino acids. The germline V and J ends were trimmed by 6 bases and 5 bases, with 8 bases remaining between them. The CDR3 DNA is TGTGCCATCAGAGGACAGCACAATGAGCAGTTCTTC. This translates into CAIRGQHNEQFF.

The rearrangement joins TRBV30 to TRBJ2-1; D ambiguous. The germline CDR1 and CDR2 sequences are GTSNPN and SVGIG (reference sequence). Trimming pared 2 bases from V and 8 bases from J, leaving 10 bases between. This CDR3 comprises 12 residues. CDR3 sequence (DNA): TGTGCCTGGAGTCGTTCGCGAGATGAGCAGTTCTTC. Its protein is CAWSRSRDEQFF.

This clone was picked up a small number of times. The CDR3 coding sequence is TGTGCCAGCAGCTTCTACAGGGGGCCCGGAAACACCATATATTTT. Its protein product is CASSFYRGPGNTIYF. This rearrangement joins TRBV13 to TRBJ1-3; 9 nucleotides align to TRBD1. Losses at the gene ends were 3 bases for V and 4 bases for J; bases not matched to a gene: 4. This CDR3 spans 15 amino acids. CDR1 is PRHDT, CDR2 FYEKMQ, per germline (reference sequence).

This clone was seen a handful of times. This chain joins TRBV11-1 and TRBJ2-1; no firm D call. Trimming cost V 3 bases and J 6 bases, with 9 bases left between them. CDR1 is SGHAT, CDR2 FQDESV, per germline (reference sequence). The CDR3 is 13 residues long. The CDR3 bases are TGTGCCAGCAGCTTCTCGCGGATCAATGAGCAGTTCTTC. This translates into CASSFSRINEQFF.

This clone was seen only a few times. The chain uses TRBV19 and TRBJ2-2; D gene ambiguous. The CDR3 is made up of 14 amino acids. The V and J ends lost 3 bases and 1 base respectively, with 6 bases between them. Germline V gene data show CDR1 as LNHDA and CDR2 as SQIVND (reference sequence). The CDR3 DNA sequence: TGTGCCAGTAGTATTCGGAGGAACACCGGGGAGCTGTTTTTT. This translates into CASSIRRNTGELFF.

The chain carries TRBV7-9 and TRBJ2-5; TRBD1 agrees at 10 bases. Germline V gene data show CDR1 as SEHNR and CDR2 as FQNEAQ (reference sequence). The CDR3 sequence is 14 residues long. The V gene end was trimmed by 3 bases and the J gene end by 5 bases; junction bases not matched to a gene: 3. CDR3 nucleotides: TGTGCCAGCAGCTTTGGGACAGGGGAGGAGACCCAGTACTTC. This translates into CASSFGTGEETQYF. Together with reference TRBV7-9 and TRBJ2-5, the CDR3 gives the full variable domain: DTGVSQNPRHKITKRGQNVTFRCDPISEHNRLYWYRQTLGQGPEFLTYFQNEAQLEKSRLLSDRFSAERPKGSFSTLEIQRTEQGDSAMYLCASSFGTGEETQYFGPGTRLLVL.